This TCR beta chain was retrieved from a study of blood T cell repertoires in COVID-19. Profiled with immunoSEQ multiplex PCR; TCRdb holds only in-frame clones, not every one. There are 200,000 to 250,000 clones in the sample; about 85% occur only once, and about 12% lies in the top ten. Trimming took 5 bases from V and 0 from J; bases not matched to a gene: 4. CDR3 length equals 16 residues. Germline V gene lookup returns CDR1 SGHNT and CDR2 YYREEE (reference sequence). The sequence was collected from a woman aged 18-29 years who had recovered from COVID-19. Sequencing was performed on peripheral blood. The rearrangement joins TRBV5-4 to TRBJ2-6, with TRBD2 matching 8 bases. The CDR3 is CASSVAGLSGANVLTF. As DNA, the CDR3 is TGTGCCAGCAGTGTAGCGGGACTCTCTGGGGCCAACGTCCTGACTTTC.